This T cell receptor (beta chain) was sequenced for a study of CD8+ T cells in alopecia areata. Study background: For the treated group, dosing was oral tofacitinib at 5 to 10 mg twice daily. Tofacitinib ran 6 to 18 months, followed by 6 months off drug. Study observations and caveats: Sequencing of scalp tissue also captures the resident alphabeta T cells of normal skin.

This clone has just one count. The antigen remains unidentified. The sequencing template was cDNA reverse transcribed from extracted RNA. The repertoire was sequenced with immunoSEQ multiplex PCR; TCRdb's copy has only in-frame clones and lacks some. Of over 15,000 clones in the sample, less than 70% are singletons; the top ten hold roughly 6%. The V end was cut by 0 bases, the J end by 7 bases, with 8 bases between. Germline V gene lookup returns CDR1 SGHRS and CDR2 YFSETQ. The CDR3 contains 13 residues. From alopecia areata patients, lesional scalp punch biopsies and peripheral blood were collected. V and J are TRBV5-1 and TRBJ2-1; D uncertain. The receptor was isolated from a human donor with alopecia areata. The sequences come from skin, collected at week 0. The CDR3 protein is CASSLAPANEQFF. The DNA of the CDR3 is TGCGCCAGCAGCTTGGCCCCGGCAAATGAGCAGTTCTTC.